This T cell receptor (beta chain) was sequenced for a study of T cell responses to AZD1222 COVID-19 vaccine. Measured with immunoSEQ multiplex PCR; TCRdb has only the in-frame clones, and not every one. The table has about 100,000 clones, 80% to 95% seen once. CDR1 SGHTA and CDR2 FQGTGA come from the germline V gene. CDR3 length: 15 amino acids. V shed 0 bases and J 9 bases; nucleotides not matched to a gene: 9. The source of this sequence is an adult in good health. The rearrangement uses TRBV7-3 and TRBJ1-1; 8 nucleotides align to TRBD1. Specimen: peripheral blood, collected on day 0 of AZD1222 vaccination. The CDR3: CASSLTGQGAFQAFF. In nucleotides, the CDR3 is TGTGCCAGCAGCTTAACAGGTCAGGGGGCATTCCAAGCTTTCTTT.